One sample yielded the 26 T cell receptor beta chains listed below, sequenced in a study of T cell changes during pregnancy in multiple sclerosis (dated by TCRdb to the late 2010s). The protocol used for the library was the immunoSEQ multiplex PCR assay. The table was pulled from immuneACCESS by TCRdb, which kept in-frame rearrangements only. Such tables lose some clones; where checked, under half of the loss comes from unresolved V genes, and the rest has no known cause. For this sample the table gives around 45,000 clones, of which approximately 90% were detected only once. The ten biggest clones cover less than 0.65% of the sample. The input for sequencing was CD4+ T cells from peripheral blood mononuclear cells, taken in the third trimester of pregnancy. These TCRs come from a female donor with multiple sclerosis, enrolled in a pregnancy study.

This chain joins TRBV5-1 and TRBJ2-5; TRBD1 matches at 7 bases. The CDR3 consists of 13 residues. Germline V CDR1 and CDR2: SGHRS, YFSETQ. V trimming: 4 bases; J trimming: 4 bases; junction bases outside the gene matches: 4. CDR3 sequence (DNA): TGCGCCAGCAGCCAGGGACAGCCAGAGACCCAGTACTTC. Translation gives CASSQGQPETQYF.

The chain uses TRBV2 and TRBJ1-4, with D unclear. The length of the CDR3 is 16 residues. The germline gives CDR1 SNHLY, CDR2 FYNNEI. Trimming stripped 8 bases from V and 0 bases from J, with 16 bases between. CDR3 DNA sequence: TGTGCCAGCTACTACGGCCGGTTTACAACTAATGAAAAACTGTTTTTT. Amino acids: CASYYGRFTTNEKLFF.

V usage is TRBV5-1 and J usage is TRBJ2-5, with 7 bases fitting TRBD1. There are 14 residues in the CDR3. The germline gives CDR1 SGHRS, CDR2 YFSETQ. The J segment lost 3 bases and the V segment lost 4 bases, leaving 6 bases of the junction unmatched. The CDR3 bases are TGCGCCAGCAGCCCCGGGACAGCTGAAGAGACCCAGTACTTC. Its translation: CASSPGTAEETQYF.

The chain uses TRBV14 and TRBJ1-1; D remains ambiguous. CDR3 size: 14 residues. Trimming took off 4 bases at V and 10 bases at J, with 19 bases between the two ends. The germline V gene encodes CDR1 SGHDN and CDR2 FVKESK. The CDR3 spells CASSRVGSGYSAFF. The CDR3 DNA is TGTGCCAGCAGCCGCGTCGGTTCGGGATACTCAGCTTTCTTT.

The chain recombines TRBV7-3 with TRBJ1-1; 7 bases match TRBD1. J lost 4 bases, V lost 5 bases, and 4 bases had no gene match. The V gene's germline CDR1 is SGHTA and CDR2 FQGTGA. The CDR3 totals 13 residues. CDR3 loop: CASSTRTGTEAFF. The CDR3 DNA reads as TGTGCCAGCAGCACACGGACAGGCACTGAAGCTTTCTTT.

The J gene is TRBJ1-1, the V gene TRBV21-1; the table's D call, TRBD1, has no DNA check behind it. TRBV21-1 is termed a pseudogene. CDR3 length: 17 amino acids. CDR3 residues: CASIPSTQGMGYTEAFF. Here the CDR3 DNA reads TGTGCCAGCATCCCCTCGACTCAGGGTATGGGGTACACTGAAGCTTTCTTT.

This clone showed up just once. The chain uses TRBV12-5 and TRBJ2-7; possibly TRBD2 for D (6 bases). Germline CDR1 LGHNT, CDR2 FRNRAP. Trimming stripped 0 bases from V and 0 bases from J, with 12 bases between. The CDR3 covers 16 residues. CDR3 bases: TGTGCTAGTGGTTTGGTACTGGGGACTGTCTCCTACGAGCAGTACTTC. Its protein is CASGLVLGTVSYEQYF.

CDR3 amino acids: CASSQEPTVPYGYTF. CDR3 coding DNA: TGTGCCAGCAGCCAAGAACCGACAGTGCCCTATGGCTACACCTTC. The rearrangement uses TRBV4-2 and TRBJ1-2; D perhaps matches TRBD1 (5 bases). Germline CDR1 is LGHNA and CDR2 is YNFKEQ. The length of the CDR3 is 15 residues. Trimming left V 0 bases short and J 4 bases short, with 12 bases between.

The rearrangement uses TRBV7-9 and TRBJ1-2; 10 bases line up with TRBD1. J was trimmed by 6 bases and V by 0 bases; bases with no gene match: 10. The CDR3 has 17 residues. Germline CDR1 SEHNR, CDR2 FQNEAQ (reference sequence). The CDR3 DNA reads TGTGCCAGCAGCTTAGCGCTAACTGGGACAGGGGATCATGGCTACACCTTC. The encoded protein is CASSLALTGTGDHGYTF.

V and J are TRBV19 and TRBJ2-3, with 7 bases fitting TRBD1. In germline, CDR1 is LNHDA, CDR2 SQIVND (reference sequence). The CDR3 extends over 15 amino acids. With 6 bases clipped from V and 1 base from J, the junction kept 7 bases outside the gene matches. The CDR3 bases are TGTGCCAGTAGCCCGACAGGGTCTCGCACAGATACGCAGTATTTT. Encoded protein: CASSPTGSRTDTQYF.

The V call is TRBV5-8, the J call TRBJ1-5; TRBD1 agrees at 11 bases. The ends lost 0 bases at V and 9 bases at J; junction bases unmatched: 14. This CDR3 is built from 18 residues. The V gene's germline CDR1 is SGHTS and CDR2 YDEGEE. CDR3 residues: CASSLERGTGGLGGPQHF. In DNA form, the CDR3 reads TGTGCCAGCAGCTTGGAACGCGGGACAGGGGGTCTCGGAGGGCCCCAGCATTTT.

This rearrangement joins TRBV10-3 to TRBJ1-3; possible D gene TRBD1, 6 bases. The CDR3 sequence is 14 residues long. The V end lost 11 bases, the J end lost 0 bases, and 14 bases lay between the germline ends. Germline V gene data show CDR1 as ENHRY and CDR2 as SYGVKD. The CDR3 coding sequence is TGTGCCGTACAGGGCCCAAGCTCTGGAAACACCATATATTTT. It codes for CAVQGPSSGNTIYF.

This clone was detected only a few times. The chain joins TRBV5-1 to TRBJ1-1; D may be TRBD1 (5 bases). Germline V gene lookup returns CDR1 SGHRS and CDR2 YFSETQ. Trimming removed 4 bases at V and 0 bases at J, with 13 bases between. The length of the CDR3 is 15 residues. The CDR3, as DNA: TGCGCCAGCAGCCCTCAGACAGCAGTGAACACTGAAGCTTTCTTT. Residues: CASSPQTAVNTEAFF. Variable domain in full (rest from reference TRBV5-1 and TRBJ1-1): KAGVTQTPRYLIKTRGQQVTLSCSPISGHRSVSWYQQTPGQGLQFLFEYFSETQRNKGNFPGRFSGRQFSNSRSEMNVSTLELGDSALYLCASSPQTAVNTEAFFGQGTRLTVV.

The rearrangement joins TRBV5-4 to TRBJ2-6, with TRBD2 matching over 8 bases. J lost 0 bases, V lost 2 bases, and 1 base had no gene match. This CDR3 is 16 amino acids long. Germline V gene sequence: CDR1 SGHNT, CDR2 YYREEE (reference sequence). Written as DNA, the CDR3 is TGTGCCAGCAGCTTTACTAGCGGCTCTGGGGCCAACGTCCTGACTTTC. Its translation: CASSFTSGSGANVLTF.

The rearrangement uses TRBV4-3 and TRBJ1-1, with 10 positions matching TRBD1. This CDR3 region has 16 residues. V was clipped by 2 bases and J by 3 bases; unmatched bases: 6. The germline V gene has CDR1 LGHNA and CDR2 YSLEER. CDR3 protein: CASSQLSGQGYTEAFF. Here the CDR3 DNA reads TGCGCCAGCAGCCAATTGTCGGGACAGGGGTACACTGAAGCTTTCTTT.

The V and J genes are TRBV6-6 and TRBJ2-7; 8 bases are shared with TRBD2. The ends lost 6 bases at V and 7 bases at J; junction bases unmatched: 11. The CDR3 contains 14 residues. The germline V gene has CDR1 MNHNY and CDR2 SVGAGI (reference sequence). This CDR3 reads CASRGGRTGGEQYF. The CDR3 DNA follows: TGTGCCAGCAGGGGGGGACGGACGGGGGGGGAGCAGTACTTC.

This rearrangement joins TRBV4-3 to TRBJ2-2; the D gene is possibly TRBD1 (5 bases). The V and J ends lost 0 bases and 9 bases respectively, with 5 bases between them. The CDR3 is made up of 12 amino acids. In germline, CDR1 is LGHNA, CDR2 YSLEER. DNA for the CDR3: TGCGCCAGCAGCCAAGAGGGGCGGGAGCTGTTTTTT. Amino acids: CASSQEGRELFF.

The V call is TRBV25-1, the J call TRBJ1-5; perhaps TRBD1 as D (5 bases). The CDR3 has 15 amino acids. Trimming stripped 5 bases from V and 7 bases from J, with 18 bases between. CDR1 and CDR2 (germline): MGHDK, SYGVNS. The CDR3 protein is CASSLSRTPGQPQHF. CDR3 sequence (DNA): TGTGCCAGCAGTCTTTCAAGGACCCCAGGGCAGCCCCAGCATTTT.

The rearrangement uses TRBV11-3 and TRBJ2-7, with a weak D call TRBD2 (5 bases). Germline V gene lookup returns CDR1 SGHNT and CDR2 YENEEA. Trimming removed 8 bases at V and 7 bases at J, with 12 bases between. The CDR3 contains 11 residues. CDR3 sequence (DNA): TGTGCCAGCGAGGGCCCGGGGGAGCAGTACTTC. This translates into CASEGPGEQYF.

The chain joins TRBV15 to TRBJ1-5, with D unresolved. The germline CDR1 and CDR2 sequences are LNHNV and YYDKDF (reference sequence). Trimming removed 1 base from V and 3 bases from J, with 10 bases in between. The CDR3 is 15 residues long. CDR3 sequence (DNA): TGTGCCACCAGCAGAGTACAGCGGGTCAATCAGCCCCAGCATTTT. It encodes CATSRVQRVNQPQHF.

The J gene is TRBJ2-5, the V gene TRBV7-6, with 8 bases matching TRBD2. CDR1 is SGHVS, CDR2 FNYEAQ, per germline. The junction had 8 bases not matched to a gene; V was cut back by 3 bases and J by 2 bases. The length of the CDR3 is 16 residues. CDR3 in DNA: TGTGCCAGCAGCTTTATCGGAGCGGGAGAACAAGAGACCCAGTACTTC. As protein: CASSFIGAGEQETQYF.

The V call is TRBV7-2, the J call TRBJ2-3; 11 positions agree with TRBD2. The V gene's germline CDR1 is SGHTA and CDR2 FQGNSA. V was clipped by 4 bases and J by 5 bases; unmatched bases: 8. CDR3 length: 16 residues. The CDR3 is CASSSQRLAGRDTQYF. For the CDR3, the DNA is TGTGCCAGCAGCTCACAGCGACTAGCGGGAAGAGATACGCAGTATTTT.

The DNA of the CDR3 is TGTGCCAGCAGCTTGGTTGGGCAGGGCGCCGCTGAGCAGTTCTTC. It encodes CASSLVGQGAAEQFF. This chain links TRBV5-4 with TRBJ2-1; possibly TRBD1 for D (5 bases). The germline V gene encodes CDR1 SGHNT and CDR2 YYREEE (reference sequence). Between the trimmed V and J ends, which lost 0 bases and 9 bases, there was a span of 16 bases. The length of the CDR3 is 15 residues. The variable domain in full, with the rest retrieved from reference TRBV5-4 and TRBJ2-1, is ETGVTQSPTHLIKTRGQQVTLRCSSQSGHNTVSWYQQALGQGPQFIFQYYREEENGRGNFPPRFSGLQFPNYSSELNVNALELDDSALYLCASSLVGQGAAEQFFGPGTRLTVL.

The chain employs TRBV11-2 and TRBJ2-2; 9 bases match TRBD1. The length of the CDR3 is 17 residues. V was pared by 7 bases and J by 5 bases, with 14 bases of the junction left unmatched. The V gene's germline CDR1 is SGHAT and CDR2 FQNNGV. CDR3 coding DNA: TGTGCCAGCATCCCATTCGGGACAGGGATTTTTACCGGGGAGCTGTTTTTT. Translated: CASIPFGTGIFTGELFF.

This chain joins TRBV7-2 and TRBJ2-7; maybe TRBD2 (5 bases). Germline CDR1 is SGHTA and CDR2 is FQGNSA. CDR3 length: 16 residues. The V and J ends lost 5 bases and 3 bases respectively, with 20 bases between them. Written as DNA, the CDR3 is TGTGCCAGCAGCGCAACGGACTCCCCCTACTTCTACGAGCAGTACTTC. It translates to CASSATDSPYFYEQYF.

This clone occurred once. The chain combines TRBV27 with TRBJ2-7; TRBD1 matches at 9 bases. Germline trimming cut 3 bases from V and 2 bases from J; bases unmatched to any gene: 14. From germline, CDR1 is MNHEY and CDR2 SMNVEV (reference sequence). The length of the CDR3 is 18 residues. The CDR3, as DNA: TGTGCCAGCAGTTTCTCTCAGTTACCGGGACAGGGAACCTACGAGCAGTACTTC. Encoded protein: CASSFSQLPGQGTYEQYF.